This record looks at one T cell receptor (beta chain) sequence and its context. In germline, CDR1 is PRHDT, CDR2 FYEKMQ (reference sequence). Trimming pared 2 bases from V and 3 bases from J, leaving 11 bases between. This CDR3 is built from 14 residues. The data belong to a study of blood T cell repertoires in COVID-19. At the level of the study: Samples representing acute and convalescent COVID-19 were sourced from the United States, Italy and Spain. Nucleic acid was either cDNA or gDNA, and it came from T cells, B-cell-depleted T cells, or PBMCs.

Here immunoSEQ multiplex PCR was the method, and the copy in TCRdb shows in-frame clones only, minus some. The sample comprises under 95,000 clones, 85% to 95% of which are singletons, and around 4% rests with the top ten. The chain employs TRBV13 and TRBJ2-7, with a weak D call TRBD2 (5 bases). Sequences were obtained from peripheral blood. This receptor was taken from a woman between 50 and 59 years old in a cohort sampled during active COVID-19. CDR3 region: CASSLRGGVYEQYF. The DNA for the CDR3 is TGTGCCAGCAGCTTACGTGGAGGCGTCTACGAGCAGTACTTC.